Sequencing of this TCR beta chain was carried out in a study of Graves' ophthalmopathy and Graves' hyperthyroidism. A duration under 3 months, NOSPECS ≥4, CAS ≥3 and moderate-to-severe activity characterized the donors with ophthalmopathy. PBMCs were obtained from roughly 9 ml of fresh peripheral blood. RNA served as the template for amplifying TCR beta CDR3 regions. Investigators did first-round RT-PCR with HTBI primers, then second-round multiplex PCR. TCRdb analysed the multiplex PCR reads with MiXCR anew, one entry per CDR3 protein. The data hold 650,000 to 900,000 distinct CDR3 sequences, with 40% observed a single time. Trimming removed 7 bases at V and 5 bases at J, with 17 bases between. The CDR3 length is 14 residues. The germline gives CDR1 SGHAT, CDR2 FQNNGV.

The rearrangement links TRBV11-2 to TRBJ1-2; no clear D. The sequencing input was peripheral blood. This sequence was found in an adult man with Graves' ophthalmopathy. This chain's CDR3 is CASTTRGPTYGYTF. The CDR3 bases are TGTGCCAGCACCACCAGAGGGCCTACTTATGGCTACACCTTC.